The 10 T cell receptor beta chains presented below share a single source sample, sequenced in a study of T cell responses to AZD1222 COVID-19 vaccine. TCRdb keeps only in-frame clones here, not all; method: immunoSEQ multiplex PCR. Of about 150,000 clones in the sample, around 85% were seen once. The sample was peripheral blood, taken on day 0 of MenACWY control vaccination. These TCRs come from an adult in good health.

V gene TRBV9 combines with J gene TRBJ2-7; D is perhaps TRBD2 (7 bases). Trimming removed 0 bases from V and 9 bases from J, with 10 bases in between. The CDR3 spans 12 residues. Germline V gene lookup returns CDR1 SGDLS and CDR2 YYNGEE. The CDR3 region is CASSVGAGAQYF. CDR3 nucleotides: TGTGCCAGCAGCGTAGGGGCGGGGGCGCAGTACTTC. The full variable domain, its missing parts supplied by reference TRBV9 and TRBJ2-7, is DSGVTQTPKHLITATGQRVTLRCSPRSGDLSVYWYQQSLDQGLQFLIQYYNGEERAKGNILERFSAQQFPDLHSELNLSSLELGDSALYFCASSVGAGAQYFGPGTRLTVT.

This clone was seen only once. This chain links TRBV28 with TRBJ2-3, with 16 bases identical to TRBD2. Germline V gives CDR1 MDHEN, CDR2 SYDVKM. The CDR3 is 16 amino acids. V dropped 5 bases and J dropped 4; count of bases not matched to a gene: 3. The CDR3 loop is CASSPGTSGGADTQYF. CDR3 bases: TGTGCCAGCAGTCCCGGGACTAGCGGGGGGGCAGATACGCAGTATTTT.

This clone appeared a single time. The rearrangement joins TRBV18 to TRBJ1-6, with D unclear. The CDR3 length is 15 residues. V gave up 2 bases and J gave up 7 bases, with 12 bases separating them. Looked up from germline, CDR1 is KGHSH and CDR2 is LQKENI. The CDR3 sequence: CASSPNTQENSPLHF. CDR3 nucleotide sequence: TGTGCCAGCTCACCAAATACACAAGAAAATTCACCCCTCCACTTT.

CDR3 loop: CASSFDRFQPQHF. The CDR3 DNA sequence: TGTGCCAGCAGCTTTGACAGGTTCCAGCCCCAGCATTTT. The chain uses TRBV7-2 and TRBJ1-5, with TRBD1 as a possible D gene (6 bases). Trimming shortened V by 3 bases and J by 7 bases, and 10 bases separated the two germline ends. Germline loops: CDR1 SGHTA, CDR2 FQGNSA. The CDR3 contains 13 residues.

The rearrangement links TRBV7-9 to TRBJ2-3; D remains unclear. CDR1 and CDR2 (germline): SEHNR, FQNEAQ (reference sequence). The CDR3 runs to 13 residues. Trimming took 6 bases from V and 0 from J, leaving 7 bases between them. The CDR3 region is CASRNKSTDTQYF. Written as DNA, the CDR3 is TGTGCCAGCAGAAACAAAAGCACAGATACGCAGTATTTT.

This clone was counted a few times. The chain links TRBV23-1 to TRBJ2-7; D not resolved. TRBV23-1 is designated an ORF whose function remains uncertain. This CDR3 has 10 amino acids. V was trimmed by 4 bases and J by 12 bases, leaving 10 bases between them. Here the CDR3 reads CASSRTFGYV. Written as DNA, the CDR3 is TGCGCCAGCAGTCGCACGTTCGGGTACGTC.

J is TRBJ2-1 and V is TRBV27; 8 bases match TRBD1. The CDR3 is made up of 16 amino acids. The V gene's germline CDR1 is MNHEY and CDR2 SMNVEV (reference sequence). V was pared by 3 bases and J by 8 bases, with 12 bases of the junction left unmatched. The CDR3 protein is CASSFSTGVLRDEQFF. CDR3 nucleotide sequence: TGTGCCAGCAGTTTCTCGACAGGGGTTCTTCGGGATGAGCAGTTCTTC.

The rearrangement links TRBV27 to TRBJ2-7, with unresolved D. V lost 4 bases to trimming and J lost 5 bases, with 12 bases between them. Germline CDR1 and CDR2: MNHEY and SMNVEV (reference sequence). This CDR3 region has 13 residues. The CDR3 is CASSSGAVHEQYF. The CDR3, as DNA: TGTGCCAGCAGTTCCGGCGCGGTCCACGAGCAGTACTTC.

The chain is built from TRBV6-1 and TRBJ1-6, with a possible D match to TRBD1 (5 bases). Trimming took 0 bases from V and 9 from J, leaving 9 bases between them. CDR3 length equals 14 residues. Germline V CDR1 and CDR2: MNHNS, SASEGT. The CDR3 bases are TGTGCCAGCAGTGAAGCGGTTAGGGGTTCACCCCTCCACTTT. The encoded protein is CASSEAVRGSPLHF.

The chain has TRBV14 and TRBJ2-3; D might be TRBD1 (6 bases). In germline, CDR1 is SGHDN, CDR2 FVKESK. The CDR3 spans 17 residues. V lost 4 bases, J lost 1 base, and 18 bases lay in between. CDR3: CASSRRQGIRGTDTQYF. In DNA form, the CDR3 reads TGTGCCAGCAGCCGTCGGCAGGGGATCAGGGGCACAGATACGCAGTATTTT. Full variable domain (missing parts from reference TRBV14 and TRBJ2-3): EAGVTQFPSHSVIEKGQTVTLRCDPISGHDNLYWYRRVMGKEIKFLLHFVKESKQDESGMPNNRFLAERTGGTYSTLKVQPAELEDSGVYFCASSRRQGIRGTDTQYFGPGTRLTVL.